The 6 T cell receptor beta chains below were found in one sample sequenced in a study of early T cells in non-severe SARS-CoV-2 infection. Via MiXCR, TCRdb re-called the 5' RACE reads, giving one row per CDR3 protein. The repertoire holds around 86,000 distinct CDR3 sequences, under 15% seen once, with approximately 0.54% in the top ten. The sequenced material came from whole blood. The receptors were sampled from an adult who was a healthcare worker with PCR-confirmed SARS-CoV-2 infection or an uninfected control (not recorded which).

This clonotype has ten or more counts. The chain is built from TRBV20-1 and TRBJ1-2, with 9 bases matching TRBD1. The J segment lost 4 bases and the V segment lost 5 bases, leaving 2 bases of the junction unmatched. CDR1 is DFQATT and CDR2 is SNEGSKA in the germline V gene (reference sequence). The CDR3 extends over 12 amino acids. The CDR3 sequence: CSAVDRGYGYTF. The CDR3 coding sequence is TGCAGTGCTGTGGACAGGGGCTATGGCTACACCTTC.

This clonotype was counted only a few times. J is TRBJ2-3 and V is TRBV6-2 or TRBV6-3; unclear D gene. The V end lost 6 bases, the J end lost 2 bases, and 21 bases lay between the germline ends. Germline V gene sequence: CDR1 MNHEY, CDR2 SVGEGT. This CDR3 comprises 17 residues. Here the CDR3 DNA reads TGTGCCAGCAGACCCCCGGTCGGCGGAAGGGACACAGATACGCAGTATTTT. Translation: CASRPPVGGRDTDTQYF.

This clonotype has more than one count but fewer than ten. CDR3 sequence (DNA): TGTGCCAGCTCAACCTCGAATACAGATACGCAGTATTTT. Its translation is CASSTSNTDTQYF. The rearrangement uses TRBV18 and TRBJ2-3; no reliable D call. Trimming removed 5 bases from V and 3 bases from J, with 9 bases in between. The CDR3 has 13 residues. CDR1 is KGHSH, CDR2 LQKENI, per germline.

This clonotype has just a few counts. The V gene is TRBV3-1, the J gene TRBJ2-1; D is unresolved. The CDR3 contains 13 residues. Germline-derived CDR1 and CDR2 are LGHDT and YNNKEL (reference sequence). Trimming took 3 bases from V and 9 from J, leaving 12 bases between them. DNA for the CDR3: TGTGCCAGCAGCCATCAGCGATCGGCTGAGCAGTTCTTC. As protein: CASSHQRSAEQFF.

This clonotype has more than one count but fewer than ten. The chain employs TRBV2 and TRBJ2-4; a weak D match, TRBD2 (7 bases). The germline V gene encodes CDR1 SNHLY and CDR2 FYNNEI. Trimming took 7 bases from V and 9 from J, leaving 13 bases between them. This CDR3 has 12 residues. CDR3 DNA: TGTGCCAGCACGGCGGGGGCAGGCATTCAGTACTTC. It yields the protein CASTAGAGIQYF. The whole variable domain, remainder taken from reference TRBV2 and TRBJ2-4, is EPEVTQTPSHQVTQMGQEVILRCVPISNHLYFYWYRQILGQKVEFLVSFYNNEISEKSEIFDDQFSVERPDGSNFTLKIRSTKLEDSAMYFCASTAGAGIQYFGAGTRLSVL.

The CDR3 region has the DNA TGCGCCAGCAGCTTGGAGACAAACTATGGCTACACCTTC. Its protein is CASSLETNYGYTF. The V and J genes are TRBV5-1 and TRBJ1-2, with no clear D. Germline CDR1 and CDR2: SGHRS and YFSETQ. This CDR3 contains 13 residues. Trimming left V 0 bases short and J 2 bases short, with 5 bases between.